This T cell receptor (beta chain) is from a study of tumor-infiltrating lymphocytes in primary liver carcinoma. Blood RNA was derived from unsorted whole blood, and germline DNA was extracted too. CDR1 is SGHAT and CDR2 is FQDESV in the germline V gene (reference sequence). Trimming took off 3 bases at V and 2 bases at J, with 16 bases between the two ends. The CDR3 has 16 residues. A constant-region primer primed TCR beta cDNA synthesis from about 0.45 ug of total RNA. Three nested multiplex PCR rounds of slightly modified ARM-PCR generated TCR beta libraries. The study ran its first two PCR rounds for 9 to 10 cycles each, using TRBV1-TRBV30 forward primers and a C-beta reverse primer. TCRdb re-analysed the multiplex PCR reads in MiXCR, keeping a single row per CDR3 protein. The sample has fewer than 350,000 distinct CDR3 sequences, 55% to 65% seen once.

The chain uses TRBV11-1 and TRBJ2-5; maybe TRBD2 (6 bases). Material: peripheral blood. The origin of this receptor is a man between 35 and 55 years old with primary liver carcinoma and hepatitis B virus infection. The CDR3 DNA reads TGTGCCAGCAGCTTCACTAGCTGGACGTCTCAAGAGACCCAGTACTTC. As protein: CASSFTSWTSQETQYF.